This T cell receptor beta chain was captured by sequencing in a study of control samples from healthy donors and cancer patients. Repertoires were generated with immunoSEQ multiplex PCR, while TCRdb's copy carries only in-frame clones and drops some. The sample has about 160,000 clones, around 96% seen once. Germline lookup yields CDR1 ENHRY and CDR2 SYGVKD. V lost 4 bases and J 3 bases, leaving 15 bases between the germline ends. This CDR3 region has 15 residues. The chain recombines TRBV10-3 with TRBJ2-5; possibly TRBD2 for D (6 bases). Sequenced input: blood. The receptor comes from a woman in her 30s in good health. The CDR3 reads CAISGGLKSKETQYF. CDR3 sequence (DNA): TGTGCCATCAGTGGGGGACTTAAAAGTAAAGAGACCCAGTACTTC.